The 7 T cell receptor beta chains listed next were all sequenced from one sample in a study of cytomegalovirus exposure and HLA in healthy donors. Using immunoSEQ multiplex PCR, the repertoire was profiled, and TCRdb retains in-frame clones only, with some absent. The sample contains tens of thousands of clones, just over 95% of which appear only once. Sequenced input: PBMCs. Every receptor here comes from a woman between 18 and 30 years old in good health and CMV-seropositive.

The chain carries TRBV7-2 and TRBJ2-3; 7 bases are shared with TRBD2. This CDR3 is built from 16 residues. From germline, CDR1 is SGHTA and CDR2 FQGNSA. Losses at the gene ends were 3 bases for V and 6 bases for J; bases not matched to a gene: 12. CDR3 amino acids: CASSFQRGSWEDTQYF. In DNA form, the CDR3 reads TGTGCCAGCAGCTTCCAACGCGGGAGTTGGGAGGATACGCAGTATTTT.

The chain links TRBV28 to TRBJ1-1, with D perhaps matching TRBD1 (5 bases). The CDR3 has 12 residues. Trimming stripped 5 bases from V and 8 bases from J, with 12 bases between. Looked up from germline, CDR1 is MDHEN and CDR2 is SYDVKM. CDR3 amino acids: CASSRQIKEAFF. The DNA of the CDR3 is TGTGCCAGCAGTAGACAGATAAAAGAAGCTTTCTTT.

In its sample, this clone was seen once. The rearrangement joins TRBV5-1 to TRBJ1-5; 7 bases align to TRBD1. The germline V gene encodes CDR1 SGHRS and CDR2 YFSETQ. The ends lost 2 bases at V and 6 bases at J; junction bases unmatched: 8. This CDR3 spans 15 amino acids. CDR3: CASSLTGVGSQPQHF. The CDR3 DNA reads as TGCGCCAGCAGCTTAACAGGGGTGGGTAGTCAGCCCCAGCATTTT.

V is TRBV27 and J is TRBJ2-2, with 12 positions matching TRBD2. The CDR3 runs to 14 residues. CDR1 and CDR2 from the germline V gene are MNHEY and SMNVEV (reference sequence). With 5 bases clipped from V and 6 bases from J, the junction kept 1 base outside the gene matches. CDR3 sequence: CASSPSGRAGELFF. In nucleotides, the CDR3 is TGTGCCAGCAGTCCTAGCGGGAGGGCCGGGGAGCTGTTTTTT.

The gene calls are TRBV2 and TRBJ1-1, with D possibly TRBD1 on 6 matching bases. The germline CDR1 and CDR2 sequences are SNHLY and FYNNEI. Trimming pared 4 bases from V and 5 bases from J, leaving 20 bases between. CDR3 length: 16 residues. CDR3 sequence: CASSAIGGGAGTEAFF. CDR3 sequence (DNA): TGTGCCAGCAGTGCGATAGGGGGAGGGGCGGGTACTGAAGCTTTCTTT.

V is TRBV5-1 and J is TRBJ2-5; possibly TRBD2 for D (6 bases). Germline CDR1 reads SGHRS; CDR2 reads YFSETQ. The CDR3 spans 15 residues. Trimming shortened V by 1 base and J by 1 base, and 11 bases separated the two germline ends. CDR3 loop: CASSLIGGSQETQYF. The CDR3 bases are TGCGCCAGCAGCTTGATCGGGGGTAGCCAAGAGACCCAGTACTTC.

The V and J genes are TRBV7-6 and TRBJ2-1; 10 positions match TRBD2. Germline assignment: CDR1 SGHVS and CDR2 FNYEAQ. This CDR3 has 17 residues. V trimming: 1 base; J trimming: 6 bases; junction bases outside the gene matches: 9. The CDR3 nucleotides are TGTGCCAGCAGCTTAGTGGCTAGCGGGAGTATGGGCAATGAGCAGTTCTTC. This gives the protein CASSLVASGSMGNEQFF.